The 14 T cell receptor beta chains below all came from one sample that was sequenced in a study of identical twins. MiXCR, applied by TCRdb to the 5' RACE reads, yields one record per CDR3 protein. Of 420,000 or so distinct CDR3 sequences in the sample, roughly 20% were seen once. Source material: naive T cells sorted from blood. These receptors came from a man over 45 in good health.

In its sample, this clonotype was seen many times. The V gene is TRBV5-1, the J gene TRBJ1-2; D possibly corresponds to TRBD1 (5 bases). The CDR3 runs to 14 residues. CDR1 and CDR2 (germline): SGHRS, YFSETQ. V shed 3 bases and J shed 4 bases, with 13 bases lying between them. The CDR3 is CASSWGEAGYGYTF. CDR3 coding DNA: TGCGCCAGCAGCTGGGGGGAGGCAGGCTATGGCTACACCTTC. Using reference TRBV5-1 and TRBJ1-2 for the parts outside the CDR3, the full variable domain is KAGVTQTPRYLIKTRGQQVTLSCSPISGHRSVSWYQQTPGQGLQFLFEYFSETQRNKGNFPGRFSGRQFSNSRSEMNVSTLELGDSALYLCASSWGEAGYGYTFGSGTRLTVV.

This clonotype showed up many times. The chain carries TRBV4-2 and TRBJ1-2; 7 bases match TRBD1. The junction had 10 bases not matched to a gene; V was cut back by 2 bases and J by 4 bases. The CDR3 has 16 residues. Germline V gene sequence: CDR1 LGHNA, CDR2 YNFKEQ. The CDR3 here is CASSQFLLQGSYGYTF. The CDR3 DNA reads TGTGCCAGCAGCCAATTCCTTTTACAGGGGTCCTATGGCTACACCTTC.

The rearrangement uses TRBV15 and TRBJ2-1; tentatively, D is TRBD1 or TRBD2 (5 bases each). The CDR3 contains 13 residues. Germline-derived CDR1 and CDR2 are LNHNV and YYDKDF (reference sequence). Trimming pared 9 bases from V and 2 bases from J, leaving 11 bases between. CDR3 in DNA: TGTGCCACAGGGACCCAGGCCTACAATGAGCAGTTCTTC. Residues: CATGTQAYNEQFF.

CDR3: CASSPKWLAGSGGAKNIQYF. The CDR3 DNA reads as TGTGCCAGCAGCCCTAAATGGCTAGCGGGAAGTGGGGGAGCCAAAAACATTCAGTACTTC. The V gene is TRBV11-2, the J gene TRBJ2-4; 9 bases line up with TRBD2. V lost 5 bases and J lost 0; bases outside the gene matches: 17. This CDR3 spans 20 amino acids. Germline V lookup: CDR1 SGHAT, CDR2 FQNNGV.

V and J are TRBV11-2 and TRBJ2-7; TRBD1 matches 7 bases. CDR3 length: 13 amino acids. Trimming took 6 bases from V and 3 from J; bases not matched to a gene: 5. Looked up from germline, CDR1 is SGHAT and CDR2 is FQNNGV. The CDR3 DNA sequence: TGTGCCAGCAGAAGGACAGGCGACTACGAGCAGTACTTC. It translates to CASRRTGDYEQYF.

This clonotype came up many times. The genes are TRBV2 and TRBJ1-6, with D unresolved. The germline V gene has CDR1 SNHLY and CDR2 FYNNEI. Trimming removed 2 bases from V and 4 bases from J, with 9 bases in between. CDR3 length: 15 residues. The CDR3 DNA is TGTGCCAGCAGTGAACGCAGTTCGTATAATTCACCCCTCCACTTT. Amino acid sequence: CASSERSSYNSPLHF.

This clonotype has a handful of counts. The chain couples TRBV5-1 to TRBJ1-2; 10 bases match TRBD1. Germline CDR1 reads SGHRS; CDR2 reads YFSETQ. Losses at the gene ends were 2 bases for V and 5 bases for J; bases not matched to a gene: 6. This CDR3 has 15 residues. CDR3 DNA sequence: TGCGCCAGCAGCTTTTCCGGGACAGGGGTGTATGGCTACACCTTC. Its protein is CASSFSGTGVYGYTF.

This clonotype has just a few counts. CDR3 nucleotides: TGCGCCAGCAGCCCAACTGGGGGGGCCCCCTACGAGCAGTACTTC. Protein sequence: CASSPTGGAPYEQYF. The chain recombines TRBV5-1 with TRBJ2-7, with D possibly being TRBD2 (7 bases). Germline-derived CDR1 and CDR2 are SGHRS and YFSETQ. The CDR3 has 15 amino acids. Trimming removed 4 bases at V and 2 bases at J, with 16 bases between.

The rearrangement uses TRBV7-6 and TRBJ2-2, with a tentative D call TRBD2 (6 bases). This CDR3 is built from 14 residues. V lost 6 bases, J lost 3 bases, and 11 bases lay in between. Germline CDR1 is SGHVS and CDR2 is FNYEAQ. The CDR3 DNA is TGTGCCAGCAGGAGGGAGGCCCACACCGGGGAGCTGTTTTTT. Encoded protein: CASRREAHTGELFF.

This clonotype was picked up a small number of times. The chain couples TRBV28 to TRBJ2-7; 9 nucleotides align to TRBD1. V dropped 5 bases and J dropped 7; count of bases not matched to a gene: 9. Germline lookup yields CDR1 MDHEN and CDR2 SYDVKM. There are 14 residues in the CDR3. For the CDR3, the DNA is TGTGCCAGCAGTGTCCCGGGACAGGGCCAAGAGCAGTACTTC. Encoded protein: CASSVPGQGQEQYF.

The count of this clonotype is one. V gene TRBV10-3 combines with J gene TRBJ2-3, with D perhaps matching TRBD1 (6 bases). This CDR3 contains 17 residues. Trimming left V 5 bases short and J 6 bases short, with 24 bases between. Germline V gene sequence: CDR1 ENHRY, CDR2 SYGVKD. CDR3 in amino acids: CAISLNIAGTTLDTQYF. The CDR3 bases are TGTGCCATCAGTCTAAACATTGCTGGGACAACCCTCGATACGCAGTATTTT.

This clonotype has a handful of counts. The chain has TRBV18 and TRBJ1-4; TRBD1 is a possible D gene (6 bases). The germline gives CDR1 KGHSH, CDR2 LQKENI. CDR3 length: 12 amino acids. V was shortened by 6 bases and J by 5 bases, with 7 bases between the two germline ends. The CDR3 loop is CASSTGNEKLFF. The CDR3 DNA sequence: TGTGCCAGCTCCACAGGGAATGAAAAACTGTTTTTT. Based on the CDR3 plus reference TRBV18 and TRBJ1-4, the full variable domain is NAGVMQNPRHLVRRRGQEARLRCSPMKGHSHVYWYRQLPEEGLKFMVYLQKENIIDESGMPKERFSAEFPKEGPSILRIQQVVRGDSAAYFCASSTGNEKLFFGSGTQLSVL.

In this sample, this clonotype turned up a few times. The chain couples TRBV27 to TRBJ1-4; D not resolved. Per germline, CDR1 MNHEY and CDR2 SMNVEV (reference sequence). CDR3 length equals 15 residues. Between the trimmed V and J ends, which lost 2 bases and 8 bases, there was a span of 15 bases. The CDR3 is CASSLTHRVGEKLFF. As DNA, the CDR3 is TGTGCCAGCAGTTTAACCCATAGGGTTGGAGAAAAACTGTTTTTT.

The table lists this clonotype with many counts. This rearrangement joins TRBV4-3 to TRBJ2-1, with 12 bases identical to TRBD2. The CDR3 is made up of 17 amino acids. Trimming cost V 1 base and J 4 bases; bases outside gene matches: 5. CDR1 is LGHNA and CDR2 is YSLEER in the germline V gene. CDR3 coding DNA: TGCGCCAGCAGCCAAGTATTGGGGACTAGCGGGTACAATGAGCAGTTCTTC. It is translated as CASSQVLGTSGYNEQFF.